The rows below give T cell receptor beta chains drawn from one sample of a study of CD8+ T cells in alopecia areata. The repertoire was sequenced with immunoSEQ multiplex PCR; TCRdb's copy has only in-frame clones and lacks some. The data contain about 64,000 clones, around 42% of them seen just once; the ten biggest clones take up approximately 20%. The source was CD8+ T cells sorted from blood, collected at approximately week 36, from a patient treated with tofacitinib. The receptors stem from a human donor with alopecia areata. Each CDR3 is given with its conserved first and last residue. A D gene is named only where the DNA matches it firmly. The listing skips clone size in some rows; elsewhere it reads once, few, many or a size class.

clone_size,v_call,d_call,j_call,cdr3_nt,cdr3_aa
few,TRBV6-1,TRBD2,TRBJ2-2,TGTGCCAGCCAGCTAGCGGGAGGGGACGCCGGGGAGCTGTTTTTT,CASQLAGGDAGELFF
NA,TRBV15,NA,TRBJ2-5,TGTGCCACCAGCAGTGCCGCAGGGAACCAAGAGACCCAGTACTTC,CATSSAAGNQETQYF
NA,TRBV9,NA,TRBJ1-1,TGTGCCAGCAGCGTTGCAGGGGCTGGGACTGAAGCTTTCTTT,CASSVAGAGTEAFF
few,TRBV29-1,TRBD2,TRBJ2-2,TGCAGCGTGGGACTAGCGGGAGTTCGTACCGGGGAGCTGTTTTTT,CSVGLAGVRTGELFF
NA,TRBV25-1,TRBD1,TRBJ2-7,TGTGCCAGCACCAGGGGGCTGGGGGAGCAGTACTTC,CASTRGLGEQYF
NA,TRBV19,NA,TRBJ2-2,TGTGCCAGTAGTATGTATTGGCGGACCTACTCCCTGAACACCGGGGAGCTGTTTTTT,CASSMYWRTYSLNTGELFF
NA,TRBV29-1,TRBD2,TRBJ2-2,TGCAGCGCCGGACTAGCGGGAGGGCCAAACACCGGGGAGCTGTTTTTT,CSAGLAGGPNTGELFF
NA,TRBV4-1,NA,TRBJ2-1,TGCGCCAGCAGCCACCAGGACAACAATGAGCAGTTCTTC,CASSHQDNNEQFF
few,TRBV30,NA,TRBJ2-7,TGTGCCTGGAGTGTACAAGGTTACGGCGAGCAGTACTTC,CAWSVQGYGEQYF
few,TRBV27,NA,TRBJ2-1,TGTGCCAGCATAGGTGGAGCCGAGCAGTTCTTC,CASIGGAEQFF
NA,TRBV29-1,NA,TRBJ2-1,TGCAGCGTTGAGGGTTACAATGAGCAGTTCTTC,CSVEGYNEQFF
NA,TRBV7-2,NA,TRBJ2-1,TGTGCCAGCAGCTACGGCTACAATGAGCAGTTCTTC,CASSYGYNEQFF
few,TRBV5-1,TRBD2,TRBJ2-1,TGCGCCAGCAGCTTGGAACTAGCGGGAGGGGTTGCCTACAATGAGCAGTTCTTC,CASSLELAGGVAYNEQFF
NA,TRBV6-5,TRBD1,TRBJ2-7,TGTGCCAGCAGTTCTTCACCGACAGGGGGTAACGAGCAGTACTTC,CASSSSPTGGNEQYF
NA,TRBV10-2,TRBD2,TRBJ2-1,TGCGCCAGCAAATATCGGGAGGAGCGGGAGCAGTTCTTC,CASKYREEREQFF
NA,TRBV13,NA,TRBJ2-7,TGTGCCAGCAGCTCCTCCTACGAGCAGTACTTC,CASSSSYEQYF
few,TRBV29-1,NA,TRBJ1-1,TGCAGCGTTGTGGTCCCGGCCACTGAAGCTTTCTTT,CSVVVPATEAFF
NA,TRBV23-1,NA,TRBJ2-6,TGCGCCAGCAGTCAAAGAATTGCGGGCGTTCTCTCTGGGGCCAACGTCCTGACTTTC,CASSQRIAGVLSGANVLTF
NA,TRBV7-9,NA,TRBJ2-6,TGTGCCAGCAGCCAAGACTCAAACTCTGGGGCCAACGTCCTGACTTTC,CASSQDSNSGANVLTF
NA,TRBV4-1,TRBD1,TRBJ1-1,TGCGCCAGCAGCCACAAAGCAGGGGGCGGGGTGTCGGAGCTGAACACTGAAGCTTTCTTT,CASSHKAGGGVSELNTEAFF
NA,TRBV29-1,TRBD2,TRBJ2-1,TGCAGCGGGGCGCGGGGGTTCGACTACAATGAGCAGTTCTTC,CSGARGFDYNEQFF
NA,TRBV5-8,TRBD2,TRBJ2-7,TGTGCCAGCAGCGTTACTAGCGGTGGTTCCTACGAGCAGTACTTC,CASSVTSGGSYEQYF
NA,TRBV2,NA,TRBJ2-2,TGTGCCAGCAGTAGAAGTAGGGAGACCACCCGGGAGCTGTTTTTT,CASSRSRETTRELFF
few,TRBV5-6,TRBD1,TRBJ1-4,TGTGCCAGCAGTACACAGGGGTCGGATCTGTGTGAAAAACTGTTTTTT,CASSTQGSDLCEKLFF
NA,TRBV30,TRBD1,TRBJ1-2,TGTGCCTGGAGTGAGTTCACAGGGGCCTATGGCTACACCTTC,CAWSEFTGAYGYTF
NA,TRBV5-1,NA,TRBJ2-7,TGCGCCAGCAGCTTGGCCCGTCGGGGGAGCAACGAGCAGTACTTC,CASSLARRGSNEQYF
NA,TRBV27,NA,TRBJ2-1,TGTGCCAGCAGTTTAGCATCCTCCTACAATGAGCAGTTCTTC,CASSLASSYNEQFF
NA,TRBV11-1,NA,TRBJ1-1,TGTGCCAGCAGCTTAGCCCGCTCGGGGGCCACTGAAGCTTTCTTT,CASSLARSGATEAFF
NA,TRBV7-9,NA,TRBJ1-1,TGTGCCAGCAGCATCGACGGGGTTGGTGAAGCTTTCTTT,CASSIDGVGEAFF
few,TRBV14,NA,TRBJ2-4,TGTGCCAGCAGCCAAGCTAGCGACTTAGCCAAAAACATTCAGTACTTC,CASSQASDLAKNIQYF
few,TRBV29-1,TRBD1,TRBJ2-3,TGCAGCGTTGACGGGTTCAGGGGGCGGAGGTCGGGAGAAGATACGCAGTATTTT,CSVDGFRGRRSGEDTQYF
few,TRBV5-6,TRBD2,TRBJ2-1,TGTGCCAGCAGCCTCAAACCACTAGCGGGGCATAATGAGCAGTTCTTC,CASSLKPLAGHNEQFF
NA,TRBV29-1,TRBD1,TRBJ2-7,TGCAGCGCCGGGACAGGGGGTCTCGGCGAGCAGTACTTC,CSAGTGGLGEQYF
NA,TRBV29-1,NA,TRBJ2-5,TGCAGCGTTGCCGGACAGTGGACCCTCCAAGAGACCCAGTACTTC,CSVAGQWTLQETQYF
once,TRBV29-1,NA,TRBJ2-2,TGCAGCGTCGACCGTCGGGGACCCGGGGAGCTGTTTTTT,CSVDRRGPGELFF
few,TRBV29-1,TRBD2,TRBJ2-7,TGCAGCGTTCTTACTAGCGGGAGGTACGAGCAGTACTTC,CSVLTSGRYEQYF
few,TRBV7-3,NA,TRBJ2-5,TGTGCCAGCAGCTTAGAAGGGTTTGAGACCCAGTACTTC,CASSLEGFETQYF
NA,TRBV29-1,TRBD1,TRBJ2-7,TGCAGCGTTGAAGGGGGGACAGGAGGTTACGAGCAGTACTTC,CSVEGGTGGYEQYF
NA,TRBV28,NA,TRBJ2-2,TGTGCCAGCAGCCGACTATATGTGGGGTTGCAAACCGGGGAGCTGTTTTTT,CASSRLYVGLQTGELFF
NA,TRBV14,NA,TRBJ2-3,TGTGCCAGCAGCCCCGTGACAGATACGCAGTATTTT,CASSPVTDTQYF
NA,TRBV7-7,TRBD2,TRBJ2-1,TGTGCCAGCAGCTTAGCGGCGGGAGGGGCGTACAATGAGCAGTTCTTC,CASSLAAGGAYNEQFF
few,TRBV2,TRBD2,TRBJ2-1,TGTGCCAGCAGTGGTCTGGTAGCGGGAGCTACCTACAATGAGCAGTTCTTC,CASSGLVAGATYNEQFF
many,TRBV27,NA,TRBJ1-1,TGTGCCAGCACCCCCCGGGGAGGAGGGAACACTGAAGCTTTCTTT,CASTPRGGGNTEAFF